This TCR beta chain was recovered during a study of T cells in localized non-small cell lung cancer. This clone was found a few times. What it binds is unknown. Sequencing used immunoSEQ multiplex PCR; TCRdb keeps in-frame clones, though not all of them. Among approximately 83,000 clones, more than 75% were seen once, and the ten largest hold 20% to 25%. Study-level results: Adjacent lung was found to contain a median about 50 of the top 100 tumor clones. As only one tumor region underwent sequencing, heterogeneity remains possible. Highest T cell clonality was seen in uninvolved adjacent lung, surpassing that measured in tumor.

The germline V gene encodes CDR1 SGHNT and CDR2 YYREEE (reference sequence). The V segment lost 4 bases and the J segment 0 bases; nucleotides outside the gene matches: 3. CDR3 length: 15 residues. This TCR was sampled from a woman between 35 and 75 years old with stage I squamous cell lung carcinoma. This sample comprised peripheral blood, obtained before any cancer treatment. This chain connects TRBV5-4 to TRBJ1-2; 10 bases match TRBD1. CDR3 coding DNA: TGTGCCAGCAGCGCCGGGACAGGGGCTAACTATGGCTACACCTTC. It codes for CASSAGTGANYGYTF.